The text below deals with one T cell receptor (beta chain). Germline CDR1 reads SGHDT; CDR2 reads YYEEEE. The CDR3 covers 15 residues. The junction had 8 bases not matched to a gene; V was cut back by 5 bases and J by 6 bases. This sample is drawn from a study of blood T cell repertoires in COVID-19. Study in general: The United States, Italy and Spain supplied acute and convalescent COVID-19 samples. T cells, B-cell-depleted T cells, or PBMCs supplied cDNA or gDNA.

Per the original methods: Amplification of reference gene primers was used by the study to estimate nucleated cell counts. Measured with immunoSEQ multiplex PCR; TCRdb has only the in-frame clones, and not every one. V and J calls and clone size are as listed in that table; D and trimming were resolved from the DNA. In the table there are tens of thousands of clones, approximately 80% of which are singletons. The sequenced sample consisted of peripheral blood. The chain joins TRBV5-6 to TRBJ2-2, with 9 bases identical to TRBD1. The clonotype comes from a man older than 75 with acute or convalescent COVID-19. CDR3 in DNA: TGTGCCAGCAGACCGGGACAGGGAGTTGCCGGGGAGCTGTTTTTT. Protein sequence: CASRPGQGVAGELFF.